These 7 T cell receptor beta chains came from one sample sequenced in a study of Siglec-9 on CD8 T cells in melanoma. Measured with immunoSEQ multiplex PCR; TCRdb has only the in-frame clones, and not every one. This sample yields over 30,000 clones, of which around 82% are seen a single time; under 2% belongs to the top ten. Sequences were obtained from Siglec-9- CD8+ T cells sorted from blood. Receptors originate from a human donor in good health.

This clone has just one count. This chain's CDR3 is CASSGTTNYEQYF. CDR3 nucleotides: TGTGCCAGCTCCGGGACTACAAATTACGAGCAGTACTTC. This rearrangement joins TRBV7-8 to TRBJ2-7; 7 bases are a match to TRBD2. The CDR3 is 13 amino acids. CDR1 and CDR2 from the germline V gene are SGHVS and FQNEAQ. Trimming at V came to 8 bases and at J to 4 bases, leaving 8 bases not matched to a gene.

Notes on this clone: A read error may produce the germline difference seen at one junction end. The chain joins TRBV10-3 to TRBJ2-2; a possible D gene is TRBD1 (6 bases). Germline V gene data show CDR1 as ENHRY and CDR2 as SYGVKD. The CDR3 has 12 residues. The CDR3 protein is CAVSSGDGELFF. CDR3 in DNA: TGTGCCGTCAGCTCAGGGGACGGGGAGCTGTTTTTT.

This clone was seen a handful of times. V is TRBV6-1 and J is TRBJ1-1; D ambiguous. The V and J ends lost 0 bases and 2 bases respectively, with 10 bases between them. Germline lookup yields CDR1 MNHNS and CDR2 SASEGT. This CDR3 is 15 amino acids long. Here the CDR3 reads CASSEAGSFNTEAFF. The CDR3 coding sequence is TGTGCCAGCAGTGAAGCGGGCAGCTTCAACACTGAAGCTTTCTTT.

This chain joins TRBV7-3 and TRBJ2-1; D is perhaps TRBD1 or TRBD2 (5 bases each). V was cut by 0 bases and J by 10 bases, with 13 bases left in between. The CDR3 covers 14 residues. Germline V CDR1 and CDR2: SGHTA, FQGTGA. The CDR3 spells CASSLTDGTGEQFF. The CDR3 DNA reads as TGTGCCAGCAGCTTAACGGATGGGACGGGGGAGCAGTTCTTC.

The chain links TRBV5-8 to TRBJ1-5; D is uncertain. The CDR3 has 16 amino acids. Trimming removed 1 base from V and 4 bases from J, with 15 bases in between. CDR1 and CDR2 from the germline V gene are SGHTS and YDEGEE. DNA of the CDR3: TGTGCCAGCAGCTTGACAAACAGCCTACGGAATCAGCCCCAGCATTTT. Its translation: CASSLTNSLRNQPQHF. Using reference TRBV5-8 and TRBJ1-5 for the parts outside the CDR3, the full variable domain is EAGVTQSPTHLIKTRGQQATLRCSPISGHTSVYWYQQALGLGLQFLLWYDEGEERNRGNFPPRFSGRQFPNYSSELNVNALELEDSALYLCASSLTNSLRNQPQHFGDGTRLSIL.

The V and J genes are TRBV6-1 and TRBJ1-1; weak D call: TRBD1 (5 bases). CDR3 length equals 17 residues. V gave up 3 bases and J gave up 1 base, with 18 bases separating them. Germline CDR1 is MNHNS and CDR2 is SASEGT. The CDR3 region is CASSELGVWGENTEAFF. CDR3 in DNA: TGTGCCAGCAGTGAGCTGGGGGTTTGGGGAGAGAACACTGAAGCTTTCTTT.

The CDR3 sequence: CASSLVREEGKETQYF. The CDR3 DNA follows: TGTGCCAGCAGCTTAGTTCGAGAAGAGGGGAAAGAGACCCAGTACTTC. J is TRBJ2-5 and V is TRBV7-9; D might be TRBD1 or TRBD2, each matching 5 bases. The CDR3 is made up of 16 amino acids. From germline, CDR1 is SEHNR and CDR2 FQNEAQ (reference sequence). The V gene lost 1 base and the J gene lost 3 bases, with 15 bases spanning the gap.